This T cell receptor beta chain was documented in a study of blood T cell repertoires in COVID-19. Study information: COVID-19 samples collected from the United States, Italy and Spain covered acute and convalescent phases. Nucleic acid was either cDNA or gDNA, and it came from T cells, B-cell-depleted T cells, or PBMCs.

From germline, CDR1 is MGHDK and CDR2 SYGVNS. The CDR3 has 11 residues. V was clipped by 3 bases and J by 4 bases, with 4 bases between them. In the authors' workflow: Amplified reference gene primers provided the basis for estimating nucleated cell counts. TCRdb's table, derived via immunoSEQ multiplex PCR, lists solely in-frame clones and lacks some. V and J calls and clone size are given by that table; D and trimming were obtained from the DNA. The sample records around 100,000 clones, over 75% being singletons. This clone was counted a single time. Sequencing input: peripheral blood. This rearrangement joins TRBV25-1 to TRBJ2-7; D remains ambiguous. This receptor was taken from a human donor in a cohort sampled during active COVID-19. The CDR3 is CASSDLYEQYF. As DNA, the CDR3 is TGTGCCAGCAGTGATCTATACGAGCAGTACTTC.